These 3 T cell receptor beta chains originate from one sample sequenced in a study of blood T cell repertoires in COVID-19. Clones were read by immunoSEQ multiplex PCR, and TCRdb kept only the in-frame ones, dropping some. Found here are 250,000 to 300,000 clones, around 93% of them singletons; the top ten hold more than 1%. Sequencing was done on a sample of PBMCs or T cells enriched from blood (not recorded which). Every receptor here comes from a human donor in a cohort exposed to, infected with or recovered from COVID-19 (not recorded which). The donor label of this sample is uncertain.

The rearrangement uses TRBV5-4 and TRBJ1-1, with D unresolved. Germline V gene data show CDR1 as SGHNT and CDR2 as YYREEE (reference sequence). The CDR3 is 12 residues long. Trimming removed 6 bases at V and 1 base at J, with 7 bases between. CDR3 DNA: TGTGCCAGCAACACGAAGAACACTGAAGCTTTCTTT. Its protein is CASNTKNTEAFF.

CDR3 protein: CASIGTGASRGYTF. The CDR3 coding sequence is TGTGCCAGTATCGGGACAGGGGCCTCTAGGGGCTACACCTTC. V gene TRBV19 combines with J gene TRBJ1-2; 10 bases line up with TRBD1. The CDR3 is 14 residues long. CDR1 LNHDA and CDR2 SQIVND come from the germline V gene (reference sequence). V was clipped by 7 bases and J by 8 bases; unmatched bases: 10.

The gene calls are TRBV6-5 and TRBJ1-1; 9 bases line up with TRBD1. Germline CDR1 and CDR2: MNHEY and SVGAGI. V was pared by 2 bases and J by 11 bases, with 6 bases of the junction left unmatched. CDR3 length: 13 amino acids. CDR3 sequence (DNA): TGTGCCAGCAGTTACCCAGGGACAGGGATGGCTTTCTTT. This translates into CASSYPGTGMAFF.